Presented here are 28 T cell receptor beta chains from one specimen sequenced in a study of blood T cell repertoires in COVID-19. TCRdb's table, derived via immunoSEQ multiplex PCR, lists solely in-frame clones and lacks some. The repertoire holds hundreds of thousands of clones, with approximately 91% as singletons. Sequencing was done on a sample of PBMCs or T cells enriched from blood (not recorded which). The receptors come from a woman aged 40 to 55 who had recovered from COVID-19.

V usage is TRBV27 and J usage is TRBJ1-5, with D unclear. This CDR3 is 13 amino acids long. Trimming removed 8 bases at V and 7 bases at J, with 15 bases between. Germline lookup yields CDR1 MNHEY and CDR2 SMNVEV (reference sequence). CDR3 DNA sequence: TGTGCCAGCTCCCCCCGAGGCGTCCAGCCCCAGCATTTT. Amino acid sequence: CASSPRGVQPQHF.

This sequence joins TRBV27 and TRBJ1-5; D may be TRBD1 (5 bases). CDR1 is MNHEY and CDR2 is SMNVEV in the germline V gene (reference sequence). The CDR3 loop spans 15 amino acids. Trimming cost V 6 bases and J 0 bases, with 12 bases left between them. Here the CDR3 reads CASSPTGYSNQPQHF. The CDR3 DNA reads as TGTGCCAGCAGCCCTACAGGCTATAGCAATCAGCCCCAGCATTTT.

This CDR3 reads CASGGGSETYEQYF. CDR3 in DNA: TGCGCCAGCGGGGGAGGTAGCGAAACCTACGAGCAGTACTTC. This sequence joins TRBV5-1 and TRBJ2-7; maybe TRBD2 (6 bases). V was cut by 7 bases and J by 2 bases, with 16 bases left in between. The CDR3 runs to 14 residues. Per the germline V gene, CDR1 is SGHRS and CDR2 is YFSETQ.

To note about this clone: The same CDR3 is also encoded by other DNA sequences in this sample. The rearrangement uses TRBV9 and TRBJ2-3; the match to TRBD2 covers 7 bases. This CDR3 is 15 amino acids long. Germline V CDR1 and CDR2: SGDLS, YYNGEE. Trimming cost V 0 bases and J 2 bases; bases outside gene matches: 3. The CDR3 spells CASSVGAGATDTQYF. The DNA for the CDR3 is TGTGCCAGCAGCGTAGGGGCGGGAGCCACAGATACGCAGTATTTT.

DNA for the CDR3: TGTGCCAGTAGTATTGGGGCGGAGGGGTCGAGCAATCAGCCCCAGCATTTT. Protein product: CASSIGAEGSSNQPQHF. This chain connects TRBV19 to TRBJ1-5, with TRBD1 as a possible D gene (5 bases). The CDR3 length is 17 residues. Germline V gene data show CDR1 as LNHDA and CDR2 as SQIVND (reference sequence). The ends were cut back, 3 bases at V and 1 base at J, with 16 bases in the middle.

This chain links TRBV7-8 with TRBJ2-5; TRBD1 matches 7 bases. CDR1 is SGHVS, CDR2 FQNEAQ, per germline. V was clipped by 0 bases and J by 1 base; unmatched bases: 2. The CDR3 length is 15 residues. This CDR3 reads CASSLADRVQETQYF. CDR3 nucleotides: TGTGCCAGCAGCTTAGCAGACAGGGTCCAAGAGACCCAGTACTTC.

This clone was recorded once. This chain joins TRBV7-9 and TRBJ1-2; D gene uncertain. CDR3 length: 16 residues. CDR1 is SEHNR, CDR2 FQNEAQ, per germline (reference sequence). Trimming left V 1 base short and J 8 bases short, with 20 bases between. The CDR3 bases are TGTGCCAGCAGCTTAGGAAGAGCGGAAATAGTGGGAGGCTACACCTTC. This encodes CASSLGRAEIVGGYTF.

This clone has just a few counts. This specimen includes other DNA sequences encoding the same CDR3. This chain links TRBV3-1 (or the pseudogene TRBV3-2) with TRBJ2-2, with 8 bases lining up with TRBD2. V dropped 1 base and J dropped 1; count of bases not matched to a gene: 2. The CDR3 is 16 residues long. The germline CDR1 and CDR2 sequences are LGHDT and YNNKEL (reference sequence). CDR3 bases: TGTGCCAGCAGCCAAGGCGCGGGGGGGAACACCGGGGAGCTGTTTTTT. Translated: CASSQGAGGNTGELFF.

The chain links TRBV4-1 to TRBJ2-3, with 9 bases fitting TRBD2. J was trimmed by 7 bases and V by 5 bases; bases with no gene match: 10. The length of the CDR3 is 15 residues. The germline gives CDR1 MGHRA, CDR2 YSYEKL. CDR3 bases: TGCGCCAGCAGCTCCCGCGGGGGGGCCATGAATACGCAGTATTTT. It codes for CASSSRGGAMNTQYF.

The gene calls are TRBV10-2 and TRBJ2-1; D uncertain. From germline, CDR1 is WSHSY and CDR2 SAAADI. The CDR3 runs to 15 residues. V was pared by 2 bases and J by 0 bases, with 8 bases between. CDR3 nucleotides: TGCGCCAGCAGTGAGGATCGGAGCTCCTACAATGAGCAGTTCTTC. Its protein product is CASSEDRSSYNEQFF.

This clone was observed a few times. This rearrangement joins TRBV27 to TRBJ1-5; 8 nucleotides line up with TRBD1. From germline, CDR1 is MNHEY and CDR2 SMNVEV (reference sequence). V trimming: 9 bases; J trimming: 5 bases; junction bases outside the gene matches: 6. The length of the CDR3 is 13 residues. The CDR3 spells CARPDRAYQPQHF. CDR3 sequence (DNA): TGTGCCAGACCGGACAGGGCTTATCAGCCCCAGCATTTT.

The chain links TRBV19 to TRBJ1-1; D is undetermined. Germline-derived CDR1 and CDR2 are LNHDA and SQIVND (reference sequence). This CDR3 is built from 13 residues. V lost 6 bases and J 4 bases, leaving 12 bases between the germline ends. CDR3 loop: CASSPRVVTEAFF. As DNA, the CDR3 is TGTGCCAGTAGCCCCCGGGTCGTCACTGAAGCTTTCTTT.

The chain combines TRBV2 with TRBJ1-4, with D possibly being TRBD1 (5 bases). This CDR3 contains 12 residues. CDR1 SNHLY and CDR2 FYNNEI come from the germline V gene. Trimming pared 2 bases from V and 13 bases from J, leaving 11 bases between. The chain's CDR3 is CASSESGERLFF. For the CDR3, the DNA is TGTGCCAGCAGTGAATCGGGGGAGAGACTGTTTTTT.

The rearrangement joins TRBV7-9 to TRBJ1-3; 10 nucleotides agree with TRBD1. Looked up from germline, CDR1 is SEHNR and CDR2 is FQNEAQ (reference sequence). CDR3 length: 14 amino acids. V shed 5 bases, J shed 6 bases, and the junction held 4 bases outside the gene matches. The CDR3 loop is CASSLGTGENTIYF. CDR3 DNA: TGTGCCAGCAGCCTTGGGACAGGGGAAAACACCATATATTTT. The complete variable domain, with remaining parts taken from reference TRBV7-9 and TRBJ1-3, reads DTGVSQNPRHKITKRGQNVTFRCDPISEHNRLYWYRQTLGQGPEFLTYFQNEAQLEKSRLLSDRFSAERPKGSFSTLEIQRTEQGDSAMYLCASSLGTGENTIYFGEGSWLTVV.

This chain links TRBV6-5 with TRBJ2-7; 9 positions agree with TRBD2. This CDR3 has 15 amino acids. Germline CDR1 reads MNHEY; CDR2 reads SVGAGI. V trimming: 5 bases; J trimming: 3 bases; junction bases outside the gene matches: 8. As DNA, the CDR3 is TGTGCCAGCAGTCCATCGGGACTAGCCGTCTACGAGCAGTACTTC. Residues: CASSPSGLAVYEQYF.

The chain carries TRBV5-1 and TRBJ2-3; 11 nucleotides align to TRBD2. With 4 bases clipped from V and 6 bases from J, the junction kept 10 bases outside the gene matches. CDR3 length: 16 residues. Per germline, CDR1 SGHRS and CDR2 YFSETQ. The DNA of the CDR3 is TGCGCCAGCAGCATGATAGCGGGAGGGCTGGGGGATACGCAGTATTTT. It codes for CASSMIAGGLGDTQYF.

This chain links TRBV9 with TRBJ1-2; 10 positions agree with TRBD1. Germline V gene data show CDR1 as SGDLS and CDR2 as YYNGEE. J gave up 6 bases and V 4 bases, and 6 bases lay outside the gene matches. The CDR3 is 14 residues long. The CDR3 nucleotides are TGTGCCAGCAGCCCAACGGGACAGGGGAATGGCTACACCTTC. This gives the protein CASSPTGQGNGYTF.

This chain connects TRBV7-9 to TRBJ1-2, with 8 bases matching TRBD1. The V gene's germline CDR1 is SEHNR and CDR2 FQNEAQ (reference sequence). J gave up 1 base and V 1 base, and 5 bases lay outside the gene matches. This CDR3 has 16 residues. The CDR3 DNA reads TGTGCCAGCAGCTTAGAGGCAACAGGGGGTAACTATGGCTACACCTTC. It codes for CASSLEATGGNYGYTF.

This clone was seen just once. CDR3 in amino acids: CAISLGQGGALLDIQYF. CDR3 nucleotides: TGTGCCATCAGCCTAGGACAGGGGGGCGCATTGTTAGACATTCAGTACTTC. This chain uses TRBV10-3 with TRBJ2-4; the match to TRBD1 covers 10 bases. In germline, CDR1 is ENHRY, CDR2 SYGVKD. Germline trimming cut 6 bases from V and 8 bases from J; bases unmatched to any gene: 16. The CDR3 sequence is 17 residues long.

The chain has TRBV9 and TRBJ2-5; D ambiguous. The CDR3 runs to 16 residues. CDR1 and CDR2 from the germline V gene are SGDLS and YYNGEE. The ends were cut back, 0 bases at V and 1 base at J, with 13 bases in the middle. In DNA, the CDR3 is TGTGCCAGCAGCGTAGGAGCTCTCGAGAGCCAAGAGACCCAGTACTTC. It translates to CASSVGALESQETQYF. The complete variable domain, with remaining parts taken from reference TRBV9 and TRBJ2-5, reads DSGVTQTPKHLITATGQRVTLRCSPRSGDLSVYWYQQSLDQGLQFLIQYYNGEERAKGNILERFSAQQFPDLHSELNLSSLELGDSALYFCASSVGALESQETQYFGPGTRLLVL.

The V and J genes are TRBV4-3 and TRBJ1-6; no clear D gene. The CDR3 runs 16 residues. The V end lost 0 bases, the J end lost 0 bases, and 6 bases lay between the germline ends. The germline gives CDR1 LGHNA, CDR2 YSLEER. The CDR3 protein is CASSQDGSSYNSPLHF. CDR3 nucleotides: TGCGCCAGCAGCCAAGATGGGAGCTCCTATAATTCACCCCTCCACTTT.

CDR3 bases: TGTGCCACCAGTGCCGCGGACAGGACACAACCCCAGCATTTT. It translates to CATSAADRTQPQHF. This chain connects TRBV24-1 to TRBJ1-5; the match to TRBD1 covers 7 bases. CDR3 size: 14 residues. The germline gives CDR1 KGHDR, CDR2 SFDVKD. The ends lost 5 bases at V and 10 bases at J; junction bases unmatched: 10.

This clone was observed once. In DNA form, the CDR3 reads TGTGCCAGCAGCCCGTACATCCGCGAGCGGGGCCGCTGGGGGACCCAGTACTTC. It translates to CASSPYIRERGRWGTQYF. The chain carries TRBV6-2 or TRBV6-3 and TRBJ2-5, with TRBD2 matching 7 bases. The CDR3 spans 18 residues. The germline CDR1 and CDR2 sequences are MNHEY and SVGEGT. The V gene end was trimmed by 6 bases and the J gene end by 7 bases; junction bases not matched to a gene: 23.

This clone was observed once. The CDR3 DNA sequence: TGTGCCAGCAGCGCCGATAGAAGTGAGCAGTTCTTC. This translates into CASSADRSEQFF. This chain uses TRBV9 with TRBJ2-1, with D uncertain. Trimming shortened V by 3 bases and J by 9 bases, and 10 bases separated the two germline ends. The CDR3 sequence is 12 residues long. Germline CDR1 is SGDLS and CDR2 is YYNGEE.

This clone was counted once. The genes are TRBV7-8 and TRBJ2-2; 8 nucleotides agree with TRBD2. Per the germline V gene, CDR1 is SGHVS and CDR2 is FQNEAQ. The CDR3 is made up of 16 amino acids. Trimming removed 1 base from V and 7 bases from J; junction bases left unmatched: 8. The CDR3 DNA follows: TGTGCCAGCAGCTTAGTTGGTAGCGGGGCGATCGGGGAGCTGTTTTTT. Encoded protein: CASSLVGSGAIGELFF.

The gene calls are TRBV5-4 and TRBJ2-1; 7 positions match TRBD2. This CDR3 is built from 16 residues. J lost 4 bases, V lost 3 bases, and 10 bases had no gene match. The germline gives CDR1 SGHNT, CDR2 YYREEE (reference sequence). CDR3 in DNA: TGTGCCAGCAGCTGGGGGGAGGGGCCCAGTTACAATGAGCAGTTCTTC. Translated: CASSWGEGPSYNEQFF.

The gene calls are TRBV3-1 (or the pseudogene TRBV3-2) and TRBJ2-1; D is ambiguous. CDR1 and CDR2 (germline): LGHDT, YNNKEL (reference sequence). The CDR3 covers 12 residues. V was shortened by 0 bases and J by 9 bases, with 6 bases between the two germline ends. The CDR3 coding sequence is TGTGCCAGCAGCCAAGATGTCGGTGAGCAGTTCTTC. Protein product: CASSQDVGEQFF.

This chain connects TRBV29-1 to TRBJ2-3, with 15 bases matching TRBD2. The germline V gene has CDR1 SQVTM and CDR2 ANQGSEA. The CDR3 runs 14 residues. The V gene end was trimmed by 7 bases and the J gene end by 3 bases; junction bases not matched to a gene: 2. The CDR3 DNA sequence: TGCAGCGCGGGACTAGCGGGAGGAACAGATACGCAGTATTTT. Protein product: CSAGLAGGTDTQYF.